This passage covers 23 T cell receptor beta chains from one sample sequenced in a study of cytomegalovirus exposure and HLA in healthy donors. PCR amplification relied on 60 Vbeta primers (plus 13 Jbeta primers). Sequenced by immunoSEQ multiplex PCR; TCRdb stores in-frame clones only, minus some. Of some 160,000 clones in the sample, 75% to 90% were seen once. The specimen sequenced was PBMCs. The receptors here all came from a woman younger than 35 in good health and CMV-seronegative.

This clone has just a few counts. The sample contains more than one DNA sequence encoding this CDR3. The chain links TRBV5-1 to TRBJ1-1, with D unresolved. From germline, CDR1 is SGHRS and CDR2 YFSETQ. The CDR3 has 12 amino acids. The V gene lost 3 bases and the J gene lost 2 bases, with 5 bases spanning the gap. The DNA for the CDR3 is TGCGCCAGCAGCTCCACAAACACTGAAGCTTTCTTT. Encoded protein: CASSSTNTEAFF.

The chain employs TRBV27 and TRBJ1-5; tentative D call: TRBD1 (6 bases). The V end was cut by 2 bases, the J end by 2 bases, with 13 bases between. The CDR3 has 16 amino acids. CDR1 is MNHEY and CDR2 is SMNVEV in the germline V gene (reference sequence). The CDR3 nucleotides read TGTGCCAGCAGTTTAGTCAGGGGAAATGGCAATCAGCCCCAGCATTTT. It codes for CASSLVRGNGNQPQHF.

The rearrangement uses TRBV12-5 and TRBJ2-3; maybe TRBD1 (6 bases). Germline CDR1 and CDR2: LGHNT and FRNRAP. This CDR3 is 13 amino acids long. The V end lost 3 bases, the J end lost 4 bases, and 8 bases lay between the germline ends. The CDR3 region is CASGFSGADTQYF. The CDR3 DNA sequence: TGTGCTAGTGGTTTCTCAGGGGCAGATACGCAGTATTTT.

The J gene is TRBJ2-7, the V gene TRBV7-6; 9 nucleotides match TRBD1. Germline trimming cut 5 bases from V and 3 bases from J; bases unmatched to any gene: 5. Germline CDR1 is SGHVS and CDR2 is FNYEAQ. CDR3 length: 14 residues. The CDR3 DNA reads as TGTGCCAGCAGCCCCGGACAGGGGAACTACGAGCAGTACTTC. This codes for CASSPGQGNYEQYF. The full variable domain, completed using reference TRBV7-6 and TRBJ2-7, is GAGVSQSPRYKVTKRGQDVALRCDPISGHVSLYWYRQALGQGPEFLTYFNYEAQQDKSGLPNDRFSAERPEGSISTLTIQRTEQRDSAMYRCASSPGQGNYEQYFGPGTRLTVT.

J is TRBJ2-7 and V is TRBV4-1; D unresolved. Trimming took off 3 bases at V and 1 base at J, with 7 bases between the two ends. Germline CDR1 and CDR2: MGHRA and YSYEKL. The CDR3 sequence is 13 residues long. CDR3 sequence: CASSQARSYEQYF. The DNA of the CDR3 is TGCGCCAGCAGCCAGGCGCGGTCCTACGAGCAGTACTTC.

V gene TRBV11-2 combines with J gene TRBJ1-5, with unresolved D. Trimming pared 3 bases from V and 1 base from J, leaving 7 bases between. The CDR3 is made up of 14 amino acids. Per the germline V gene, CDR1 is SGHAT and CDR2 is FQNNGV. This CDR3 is CASSFGESNQPQHF. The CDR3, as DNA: TGTGCCAGCAGCTTCGGGGAGAGCAATCAGCCCCAGCATTTT.

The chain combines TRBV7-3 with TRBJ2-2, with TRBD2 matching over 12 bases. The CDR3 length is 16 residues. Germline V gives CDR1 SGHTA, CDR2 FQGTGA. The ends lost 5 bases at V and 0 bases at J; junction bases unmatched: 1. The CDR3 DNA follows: TGTGCCAGCAGCCGGACTAGCGGGGCGAACACCGGGGAGCTGTTTTTT. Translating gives CASSRTSGANTGELFF.

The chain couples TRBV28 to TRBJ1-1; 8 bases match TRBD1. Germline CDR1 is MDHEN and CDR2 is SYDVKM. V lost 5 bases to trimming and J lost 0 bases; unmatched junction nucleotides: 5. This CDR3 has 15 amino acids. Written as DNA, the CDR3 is TGTGCCAGCAGTGATGACAGGGGCATGAACACTGAAGCTTTCTTT. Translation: CASSDDRGMNTEAFF.

As DNA, the CDR3 is TGTGCCAGCTCACCGACAGGGCTTGAGGCGGGGGCCAACGTCCTGACTTTC. It is translated as CASSPTGLEAGANVLTF. The chain joins TRBV18 to TRBJ2-6, with TRBD1 matching over 7 bases. The CDR3 runs to 17 residues. V shed 3 bases, J shed 4 bases, and the junction held 9 bases outside the gene matches. CDR1 KGHSH and CDR2 LQKENI come from the germline V gene.

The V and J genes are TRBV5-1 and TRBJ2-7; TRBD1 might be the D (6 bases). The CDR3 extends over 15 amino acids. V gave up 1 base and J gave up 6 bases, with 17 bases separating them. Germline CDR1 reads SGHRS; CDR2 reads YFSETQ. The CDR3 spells CASSLITGYTSEQYF. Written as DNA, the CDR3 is TGCGCCAGCAGCTTGATAACAGGGTACACTTCCGAGCAGTACTTC.

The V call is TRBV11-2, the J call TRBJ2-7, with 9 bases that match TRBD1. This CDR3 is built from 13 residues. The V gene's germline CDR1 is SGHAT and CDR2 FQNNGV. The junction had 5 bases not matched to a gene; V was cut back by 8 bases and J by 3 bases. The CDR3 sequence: CASYPGQGYEQYF. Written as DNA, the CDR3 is TGTGCCAGCTACCCGGGACAGGGCTACGAGCAGTACTTC. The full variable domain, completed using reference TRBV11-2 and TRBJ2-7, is EAGVAQSPRYKIIEKRQSVAFWCNPISGHATLYWYQQILGQGPKLLIQFQNNGVVDDSQLPKDRFSAERLKGVDSTLKIQPAKLEDSAVYLCASYPGQGYEQYFGPGTRLTVT.

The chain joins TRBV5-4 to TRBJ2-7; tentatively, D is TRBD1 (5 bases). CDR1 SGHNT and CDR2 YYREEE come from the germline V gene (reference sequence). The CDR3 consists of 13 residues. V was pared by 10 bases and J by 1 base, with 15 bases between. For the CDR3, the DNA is TGTGCCTTCGCTCCAGCAGGGTCCTACGAGCAGTACTTC. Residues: CAFAPAGSYEQYF.

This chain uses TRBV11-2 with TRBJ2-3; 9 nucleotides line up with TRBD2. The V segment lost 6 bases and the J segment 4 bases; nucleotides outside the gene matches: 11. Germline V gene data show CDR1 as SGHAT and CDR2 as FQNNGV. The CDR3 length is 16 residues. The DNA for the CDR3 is TGTGCCAGCAGACGAGGGAGTAGCGGGGGTTCAGATACGCAGTATTTT. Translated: CASRRGSSGGSDTQYF. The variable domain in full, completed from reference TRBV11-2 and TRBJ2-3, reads EAGVAQSPRYKIIEKRQSVAFWCNPISGHATLYWYQQILGQGPKLLIQFQNNGVVDDSQLPKDRFSAERLKGVDSTLKIQPAKLEDSAVYLCASRRGSSGGSDTQYFGPGTRLTVL.

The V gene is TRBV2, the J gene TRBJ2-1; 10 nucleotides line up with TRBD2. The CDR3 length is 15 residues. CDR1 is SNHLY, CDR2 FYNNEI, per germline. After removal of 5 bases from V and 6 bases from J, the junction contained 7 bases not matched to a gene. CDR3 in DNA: TGTGCCAGCAGTATTCTAGCGGGAGCGCGCAATGAGCAGTTCTTC. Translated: CASSILAGARNEQFF.

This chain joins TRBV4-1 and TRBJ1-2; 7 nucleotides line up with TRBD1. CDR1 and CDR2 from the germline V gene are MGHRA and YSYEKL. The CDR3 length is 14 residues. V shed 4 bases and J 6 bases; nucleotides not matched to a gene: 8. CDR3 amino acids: CASSLPRQGHGYTF. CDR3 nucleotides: TGCGCCAGCAGCCTTCCCCGACAGGGCCATGGCTACACCTTC.

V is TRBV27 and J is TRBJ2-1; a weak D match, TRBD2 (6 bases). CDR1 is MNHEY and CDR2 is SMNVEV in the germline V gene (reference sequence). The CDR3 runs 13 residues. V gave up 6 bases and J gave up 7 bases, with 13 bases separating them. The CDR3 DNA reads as TGTGCCAGCAGCCTAGGTGGGGGGAATGAGCAGTTCTTC. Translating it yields CASSLGGGNEQFF.

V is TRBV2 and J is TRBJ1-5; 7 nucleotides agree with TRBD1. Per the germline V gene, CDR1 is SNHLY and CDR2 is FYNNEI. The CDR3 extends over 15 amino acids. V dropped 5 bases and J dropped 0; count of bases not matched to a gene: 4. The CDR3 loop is CASSWDSYSNQPQHF. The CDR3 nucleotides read TGTGCCAGCAGTTGGGACAGTTATAGCAATCAGCCCCAGCATTTT.

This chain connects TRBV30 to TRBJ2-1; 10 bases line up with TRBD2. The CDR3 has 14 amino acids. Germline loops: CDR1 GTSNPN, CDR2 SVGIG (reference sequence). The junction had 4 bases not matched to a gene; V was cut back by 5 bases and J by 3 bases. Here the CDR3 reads CAWQRGGHYNEQFF. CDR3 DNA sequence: TGTGCCTGGCAGCGGGGGGGCCACTACAATGAGCAGTTCTTC.

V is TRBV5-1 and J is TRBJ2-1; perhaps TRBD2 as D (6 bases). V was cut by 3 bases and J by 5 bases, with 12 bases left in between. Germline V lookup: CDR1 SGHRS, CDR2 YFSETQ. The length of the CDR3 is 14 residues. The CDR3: CASSWAGFDNEQFF. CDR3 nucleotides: TGCGCCAGCAGCTGGGCGGGGTTTGACAATGAGCAGTTCTTC.

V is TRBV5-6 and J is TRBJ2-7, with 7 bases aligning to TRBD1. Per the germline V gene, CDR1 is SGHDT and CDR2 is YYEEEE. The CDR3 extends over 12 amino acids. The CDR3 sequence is CASSSRDRVWVV. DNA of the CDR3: TGTGCCAGCAGTTCGAGAGACAGGGTGTGGGTAGTC.

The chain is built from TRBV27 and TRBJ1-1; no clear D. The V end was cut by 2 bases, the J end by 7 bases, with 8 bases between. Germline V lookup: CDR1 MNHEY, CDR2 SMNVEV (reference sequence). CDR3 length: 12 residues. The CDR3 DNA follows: TGTGCCAGCAGTTTACGTTCGGGTGAAGCTTTCTTT. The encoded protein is CASSLRSGEAFF.

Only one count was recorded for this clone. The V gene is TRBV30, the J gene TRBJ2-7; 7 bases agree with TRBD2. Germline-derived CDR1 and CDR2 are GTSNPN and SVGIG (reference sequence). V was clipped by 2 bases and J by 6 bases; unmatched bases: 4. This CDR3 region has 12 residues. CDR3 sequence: CAWSRGGGEQYF. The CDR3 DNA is TGTGCCTGGAGTCGGGGCGGGGGCGAGCAGTACTTC.

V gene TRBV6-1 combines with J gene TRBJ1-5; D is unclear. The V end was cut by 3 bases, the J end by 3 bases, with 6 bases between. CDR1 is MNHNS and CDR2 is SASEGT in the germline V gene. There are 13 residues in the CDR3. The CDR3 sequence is CASSDWPNQPQHF. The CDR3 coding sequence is TGTGCCAGCAGTGATTGGCCCAATCAGCCCCAGCATTTT.